These 15 T cell receptor beta chains originate from one sample sequenced in a study of monozygotic twins with inflammatory bowel disease. Following a re-call of the 5' RACE reads, TCRdb has one entry per CDR3 protein and lacks DNA. The sample table sets out 200,000 to 250,000 distinct CDR3 sequences. The specimen was blood. The receptor source for this set is a human donor with ulcerative colitis or Crohn's disease, or a healthy co-twin of an affected twin (not recorded which).

The chain is built from TRBV19 and TRBJ2-1; TCRdb calls TRBD2, which cannot be checked without DNA. CDR3 length equals 14 residues. The germline V gene encodes CDR1 LNHDA and CDR2 SQIVND (reference sequence). CDR3 in amino acids: CASSPGLAGPEQFF.

J is TRBJ2-4 and V is TRBV27; TCRdb indicates TRBD2, and absent DNA this call remains unverified. Germline CDR1 MNHEY, CDR2 SMNVEV (reference sequence). CDR3 size: 18 residues. The CDR3 spells CASASGTSGGLAKNMQYF.

The chain has TRBV7-9 and TRBJ2-2; with no DNA, the TCRdb D assignment of TRBD1 cannot be verified. Germline V CDR1 and CDR2: SEHNR, FQNEAQ (reference sequence). This CDR3 contains 16 residues. The CDR3 spells CASSSLRDGNTGELFF.

The rearrangement uses TRBV27 and TRBJ1-2. The CDR3 contains 14 residues. CDR1 is MNHEY and CDR2 is SMNVEV in the germline V gene (reference sequence). The CDR3 reads CASSASGSAWGYTF.

This CDR3 reads CATSERGGGDTDTQYF. J is TRBJ2-3 and V is TRBV15; TCRdb's D call of TRBD2 is untestable without DNA. Germline CDR1 LNHNV, CDR2 YYDKDF (reference sequence). There are 16 residues in the CDR3.

The gene calls are TRBV12-3 or TRBV12-4 and TRBJ2-3; the D call from TCRdb, TRBD1, cannot be confirmed without DNA. This CDR3 region has 18 residues. CDR3 in amino acids: CASSPPPWSGLSTDTQYF.

The chain employs TRBV27 and TRBJ1-5; TCRdb names TRBD1, which stays unverified in the absence of DNA. Per germline, CDR1 MNHEY and CDR2 SMNVEV (reference sequence). This CDR3 is built from 17 residues. The CDR3 is CASSLSSNRGHVQPQHF.

This chain joins TRBV4-3 and TRBJ2-1; absent DNA, TCRdb's TRBD2 call cannot be checked. The CDR3 spans 12 residues. Germline V CDR1 and CDR2: LGHNA, YSLEER. CDR3 protein: CASSQGRGEQFF.

The chain couples TRBV20-1 to TRBJ1-6; TCRdb selects TRBD1, and the lack of DNA leaves this call unchecked. There are 12 residues in the CDR3. CDR1 is DFQATT, CDR2 SNEGSKA, per germline (reference sequence). This CDR3 is CSAGRGNSPLHF.

The genes are TRBV10-3 and TRBJ2-7. This CDR3 has 13 amino acids. Per the germline V gene, CDR1 is ENHRY and CDR2 is SYGVKD. CDR3 amino acids: CAISESLYYEQYF.

The chain combines TRBV5-1 with TRBJ1-5. This CDR3 has 14 residues. Per germline, CDR1 SGHRS and CDR2 YFSETQ. CDR3 amino acids: CASSTDGVNQPQHF.

The chain is built from TRBV5-1 and TRBJ2-5; TCRdb returns TRBD1, unconfirmable since there is no DNA. Germline lookup yields CDR1 SGHRS and CDR2 YFSETQ. This CDR3 region has 16 residues. The chain's CDR3 is CASSPDRISYQETQYF.

V gene TRBV20-1 combines with J gene TRBJ2-7. Germline V lookup: CDR1 DFQATT, CDR2 SNEGSKA (reference sequence). There are 12 residues in the CDR3. The CDR3 loop reads CSAPKNSYEQYF.

This chain links TRBV24-1 with TRBJ2-5; TCRdb's D call, TRBD1, is unchecked because there is no DNA. CDR1 and CDR2 (germline): KGHDR, SFDVKD. The CDR3 is 16 amino acids. The CDR3: CATSARGQGDRETQYF.

J is TRBJ2-7 and V is TRBV5-1; TCRdb's assignment of TRBD1 cannot be checked, as there is no DNA. The CDR3 is made up of 16 amino acids. Germline V lookup: CDR1 SGHRS, CDR2 YFSETQ. This CDR3 reads CASSLGVTGQSYEQYF.